Listed below are T cell receptor beta chains from one sample, sequenced in a study of cytomegalovirus exposure and HLA in healthy donors. This table comes from immunoSEQ multiplex PCR, and its TCRdb copy is limited to in-frame clones, with some not included. The sample shows roughly 190,000 clones, more than 70% of them seen only once. The material sequenced was PBMCs. These receptor sequences come from a man younger than 45 in good health and CMV-seropositive. The CDR3 runs from the conserved cysteine through the conserved F or W. Each record gives: CDR3 DNA, CDR3 protein, V gene, J gene, D gene, clone size. A D gene is named only where the DNA matches it firmly. Only part of the rows carry a size: once, few, many, or a class if the clone is expanded.

TGCGCCAGCAGCCAGGGAGTAGGAGCGGGGGGAGGAGAGACCCAGTACTTC	CASSQGVGAGGGETQYF	TRBV4-1	TRBJ2-5	TRBD2	.
TGTGCCAGCTCACCGCCCAATCTTGGAGGGACCGGGGAGCTGTTTTTT	CASSPPNLGGTGELFF	TRBV18	TRBJ2-2	.	.
TGTGCCAGCAGTTCAAGGACAGGGACCTACGAGCAGTACTTC	CASSSRTGTYEQYF	TRBV6-5	TRBJ2-7	TRBD1	few
TGCAGCGTGGGCGGGGGACAGGGGTACTACGAGCAGTACTTC	CSVGGGQGYYEQYF	TRBV29-1	TRBJ2-7	TRBD1	.
TGTGCCACGAAGGGGGCTTATACAGATACGCAGTATTTT	CATKGAYTDTQYF	TRBV7-6	TRBJ2-3	TRBD1	.
TGCAGCGTCAGAAGGGGTTTTGAGCAGTTCTTC	CSVRRGFEQFF	TRBV29-1	TRBJ2-1	.	.
TGTGCCAGCCGCCCCAGCGGACCTGGGAATGAGCAGTTCTTC	CASRPSGPGNEQFF	TRBV7-9	TRBJ2-1	.	.
TGTGCCACCCATAGCGGGCGACGCTCCTACAATGAGCAGTTCTTC	CATHSGRRSYNEQFF	TRBV4-2	TRBJ2-1	TRBD2	.
TGTGCCAGCAGATCAGGGGGTTACGAGCAGTACTTC	CASRSGGYEQYF	TRBV2	TRBJ2-7	TRBD1	once
TGTGCCAGCAGCCCTCACGGAGATACGCAGTATTTT	CASSPHGDTQYF	TRBV7-2	TRBJ2-3	.	.
TGTGCCACCAGCAGAGACAGGGTCGGTGGCTACACCTTC	CATSRDRVGGYTF	TRBV15	TRBJ1-2	.	.
TGTGCCAGCAGCTCTTATCCTTTCGACAGCTCTGGGGCCAACGTCCTGACTTTC	CASSSYPFDSSGANVLTF	TRBV11-2	TRBJ2-6	.	.
TGCGCCAGCAGCCCCGAGGACACGGACTCTGGAAACACCATATATTTT	CASSPEDTDSGNTIYF	TRBV4-3	TRBJ1-3	.	.
TGTGCCAGTATCCCTGCGGGGCCGCTCAATGAGCAGTTCTTC	CASIPAGPLNEQFF	TRBV2	TRBJ2-1	.	.
TGTGCCAGCAGCCACGGACAGGGGAACTACGAGCAGTACTTC	CASSHGQGNYEQYF	TRBV6-5	TRBJ2-7	TRBD1	.
TGTGCCAGCAGCTTAGCGGGACAGGCAACCGAGCAGTACTTC	CASSLAGQATEQYF	TRBV7-2	TRBJ2-7	TRBD1	.
TGTGCCAGCAGCTTAAGTGGAGGGGCGGGAAATACCGGGGAGCTGTTTTTT	CASSLSGGAGNTGELFF	TRBV7-3	TRBJ2-2	.	.
TGTGCCAGCACCCCCGTAGCGATCAACACCGGGGAGCTGTTTTTT	CASTPVAINTGELFF	TRBV7-9	TRBJ2-2	.	once
.	CASSPLLRQQLQGQYF	TRBV11-2	TRBJ2-3	.	.
TGTGCCACCTACTCGCCGGGACAGTTAGACATTCAGTACTTC	CATYSPGQLDIQYF	TRBV28	TRBJ2-4	TRBD1	.
TGTGCCAGCAGTCTAGGCGGGACGCGGAACACTGAAGCTTTCTTT	CASSLGGTRNTEAFF	TRBV6-5	TRBJ1-1	.	.
TGTGCCAGCAGCCCAGATCCATATCAGCCCCAGCATTTT	CASSPDPYQPQHF	TRBV5-5	TRBJ1-5	.	.
TGTGCCAGTAGTACGGCGGGGGAGACCCAGTACTTC	CASSTAGETQYF	TRBV19	TRBJ2-5	.	.
TGTGCCAGCAGCTTATACCCTCGGGATAGCGGGTCATCCCCAAGGCCAACAGATACGCAGTATTTT	CASSLYPRDSGSSPRPTDTQYF	TRBV7-3	TRBJ2-3	TRBD2	.
TGTGCCAGCAGCGGGCGGGACGTTAATCAGCCCCAGCATTTT	CASSGRDVNQPQHF	TRBV9	TRBJ1-5	.	few
TGTGCCAGCAGTTTATTCACAGGGGCCTCTGGGGCCAACGTCCTGACTTTC	CASSLFTGASGANVLTF	TRBV28	TRBJ2-6	TRBD1	.
TGTGCCAGCAGCTTGCGGGAATTCTACGAGCAGTACTTC	CASSLREFYEQYF	TRBV7-2	TRBJ2-7	.	.
TGTGCCAGCAGCAAAGTAGCGGACAATGAGCAGTTCTTC	CASSKVADNEQFF	TRBV5-4	TRBJ2-1	.	.
TGTGCCAGCAGCCGAGAGGTGGGGCAGGGGGCATCGGCGGGCCAGCCCCAGCATTTT	CASSREVGQGASAGQPQHF	TRBV7-2	TRBJ1-5	TRBD1	.
TGCGCCAGCAGCTTCCAAGGACAGGGACTAAGTGGGGCCAACGTCCTGACTTTC	CASSFQGQGLSGANVLTF	TRBV5-1	TRBJ2-6	.	few
TGTTCCAGCAGCCCCAGTGGGCACACTGAAGCTTTCTTT	CSSSPSGHTEAFF	TRBV7-3	TRBJ1-1	.	.
TGTGCCAGCAGGGCTAGCACTAGCTCCTACAATGAGCAGTTCTTC	CASRASTSSYNEQFF	TRBV27	TRBJ2-1	.	.
TGCAGCGCTATGCCACGGGCCGGGGAGCTGTTTTTT	CSAMPRAGELFF	TRBV29-1	TRBJ2-2	.	.